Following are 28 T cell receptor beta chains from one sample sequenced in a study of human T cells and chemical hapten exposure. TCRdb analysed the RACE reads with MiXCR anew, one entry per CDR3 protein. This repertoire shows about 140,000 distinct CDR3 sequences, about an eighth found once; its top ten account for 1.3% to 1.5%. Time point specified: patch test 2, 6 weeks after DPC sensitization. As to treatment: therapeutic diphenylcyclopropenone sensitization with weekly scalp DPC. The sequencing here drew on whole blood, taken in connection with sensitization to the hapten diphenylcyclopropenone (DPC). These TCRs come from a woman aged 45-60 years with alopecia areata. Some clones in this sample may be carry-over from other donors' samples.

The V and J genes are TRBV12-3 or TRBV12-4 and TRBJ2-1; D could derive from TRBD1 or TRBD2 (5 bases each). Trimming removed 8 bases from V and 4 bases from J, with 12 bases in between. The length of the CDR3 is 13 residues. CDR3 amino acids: CASGGSNYNEQFF. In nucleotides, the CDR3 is TGTGCCAGCGGGGGATCCAATTACAATGAGCAGTTCTTC.

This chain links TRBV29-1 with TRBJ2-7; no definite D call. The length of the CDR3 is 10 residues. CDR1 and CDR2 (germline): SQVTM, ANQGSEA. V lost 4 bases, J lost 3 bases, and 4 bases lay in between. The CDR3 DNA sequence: TGCAGCGTTGGGGACTACGAGCAGTACTTC. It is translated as CSVGDYEQYF.

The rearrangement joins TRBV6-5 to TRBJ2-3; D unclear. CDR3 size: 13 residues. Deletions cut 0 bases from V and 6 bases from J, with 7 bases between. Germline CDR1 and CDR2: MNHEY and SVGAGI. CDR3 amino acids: CASSYSRQDTQYF. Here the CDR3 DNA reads TGTGCCAGCAGTTACTCGAGGCAGGATACGCAGTATTTT.

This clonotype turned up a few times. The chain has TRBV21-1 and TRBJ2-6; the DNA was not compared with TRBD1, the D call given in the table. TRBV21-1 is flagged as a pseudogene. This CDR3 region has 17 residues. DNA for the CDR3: TGTGCCAGCAGCCCCGGGACGGTGTCCTCTGGGGCCAACGTCCTGACTTTC. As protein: CASSPGTVSSGANVLTF.

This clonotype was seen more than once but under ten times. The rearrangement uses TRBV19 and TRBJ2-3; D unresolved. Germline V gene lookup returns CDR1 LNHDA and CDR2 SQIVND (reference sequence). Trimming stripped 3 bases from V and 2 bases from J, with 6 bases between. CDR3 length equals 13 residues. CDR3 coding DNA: TGTGCCAGTAGTATGAGGACCACAGATACGCAGTATTTT. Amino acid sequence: CASSMRTTDTQYF. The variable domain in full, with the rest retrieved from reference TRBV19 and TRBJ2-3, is DGGITQSPKYLFRKEGQNVTLSCEQNLNHDAMYWYRQDPGQGLRLIYYSQIVNDFQKGDIAEGYSVSREKKESFPLTVTSAQKNPTAFYLCASSMRTTDTQYFGPGTRLTVL.

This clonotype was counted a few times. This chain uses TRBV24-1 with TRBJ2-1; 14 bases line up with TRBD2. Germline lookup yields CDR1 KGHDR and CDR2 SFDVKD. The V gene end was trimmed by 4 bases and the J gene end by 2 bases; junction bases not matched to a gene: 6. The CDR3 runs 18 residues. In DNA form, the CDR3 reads TGTGCCACCAGTGAACCGGGGACTAGCGGGGGCACCTACAATGAGCAGTTCTTC. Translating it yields CATSEPGTSGGTYNEQFF.

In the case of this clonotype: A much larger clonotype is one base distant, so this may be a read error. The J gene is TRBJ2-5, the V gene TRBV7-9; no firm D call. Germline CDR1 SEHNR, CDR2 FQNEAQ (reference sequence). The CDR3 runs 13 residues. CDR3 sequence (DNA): TGTACCAGCAGCTTAGCCCCACGGGAGACCCAGTACTTC. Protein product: CTSSLAPRETQYF.

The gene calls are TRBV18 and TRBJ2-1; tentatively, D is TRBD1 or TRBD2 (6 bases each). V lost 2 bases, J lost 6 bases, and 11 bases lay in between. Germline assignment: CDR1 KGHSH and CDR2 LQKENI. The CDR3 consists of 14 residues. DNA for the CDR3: TGTGCCAGCTCACCAGTGGGGGGCCCCAATGAGCAGTTCTTC. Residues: CASSPVGGPNEQFF.

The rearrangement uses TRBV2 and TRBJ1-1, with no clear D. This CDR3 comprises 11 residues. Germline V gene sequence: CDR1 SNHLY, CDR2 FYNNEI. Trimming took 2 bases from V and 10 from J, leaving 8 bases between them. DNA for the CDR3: TGTGCCAGCAGTGAACGGGCTGGAGCTTTCTTT. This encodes CASSERAGAFF.

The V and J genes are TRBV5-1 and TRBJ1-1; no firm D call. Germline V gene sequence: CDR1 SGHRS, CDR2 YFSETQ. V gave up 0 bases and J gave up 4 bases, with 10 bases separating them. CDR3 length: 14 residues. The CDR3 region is CASSLAQMATEAFF. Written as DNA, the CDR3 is TGCGCCAGCAGCTTGGCCCAAATGGCCACTGAAGCTTTCTTT.

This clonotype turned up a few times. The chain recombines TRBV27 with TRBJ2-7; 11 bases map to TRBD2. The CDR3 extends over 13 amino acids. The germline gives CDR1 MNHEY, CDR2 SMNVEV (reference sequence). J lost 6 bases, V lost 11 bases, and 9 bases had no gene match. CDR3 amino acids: CAASLAGAPEQYF. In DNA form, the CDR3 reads TGTGCCGCCTCACTAGCGGGAGCACCCGAGCAGTACTTC.

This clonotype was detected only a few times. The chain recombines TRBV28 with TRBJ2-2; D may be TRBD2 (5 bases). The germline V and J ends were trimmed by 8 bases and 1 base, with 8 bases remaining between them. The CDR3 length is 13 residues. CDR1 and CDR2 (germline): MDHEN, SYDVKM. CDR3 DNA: TGTGCCAGCTGGGGAGAGAACACCGGGGAGCTGTTTTTT. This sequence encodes CASWGENTGELFF. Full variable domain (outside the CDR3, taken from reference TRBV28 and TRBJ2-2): DVKVTQSSRYLVKRTGEKVFLECVQDMDHENMFWYRQDPGLGLRLIYFSYDVKMKEKGDIPEGYSVSREKKERFSLILESASTNQTSMYLCASWGENTGELFFGEGSRLTVL.

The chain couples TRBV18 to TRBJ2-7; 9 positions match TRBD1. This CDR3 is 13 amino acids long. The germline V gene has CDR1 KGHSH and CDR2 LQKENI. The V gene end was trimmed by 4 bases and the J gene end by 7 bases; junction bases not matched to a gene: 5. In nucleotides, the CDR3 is TGTGCCAGCTCACGAGAGGGGACAGGGGAGCAGTACTTC. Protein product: CASSREGTGEQYF. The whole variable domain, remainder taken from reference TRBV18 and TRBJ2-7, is NAGVMQNPRHLVRRRGQEARLRCSPMKGHSHVYWYRQLPEEGLKFMVYLQKENIIDESGMPKERFSAEFPKEGPSILRIQQVVRGDSAAYFCASSREGTGEQYFGPGTRLTVT.

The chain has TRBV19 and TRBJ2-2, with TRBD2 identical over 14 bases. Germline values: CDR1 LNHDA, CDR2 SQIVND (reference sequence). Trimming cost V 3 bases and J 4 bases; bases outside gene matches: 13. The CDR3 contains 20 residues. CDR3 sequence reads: CASSMGRRLAGGQSTGELFF. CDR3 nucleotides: TGTGCCAGTAGTATGGGGCGGAGACTAGCGGGAGGGCAGAGCACCGGGGAGCTGTTTTTT.

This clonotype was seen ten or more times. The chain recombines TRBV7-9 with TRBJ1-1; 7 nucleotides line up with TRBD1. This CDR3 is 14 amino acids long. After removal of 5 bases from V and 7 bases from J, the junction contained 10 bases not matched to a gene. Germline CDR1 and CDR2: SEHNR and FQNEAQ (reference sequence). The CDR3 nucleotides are TGTGCCAGCAGCGCGACAGGGCTTGAGGGTGAAGCTTTCTTT. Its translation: CASSATGLEGEAFF.

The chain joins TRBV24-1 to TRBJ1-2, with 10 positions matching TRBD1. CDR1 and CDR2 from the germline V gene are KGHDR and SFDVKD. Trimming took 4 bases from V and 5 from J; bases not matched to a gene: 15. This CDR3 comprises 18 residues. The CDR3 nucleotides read TGTGCCACCAGTGACACCGGGACAGGGGACCAGGGTGGATATGGCTACACCTTC. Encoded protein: CATSDTGTGDQGGYGYTF.

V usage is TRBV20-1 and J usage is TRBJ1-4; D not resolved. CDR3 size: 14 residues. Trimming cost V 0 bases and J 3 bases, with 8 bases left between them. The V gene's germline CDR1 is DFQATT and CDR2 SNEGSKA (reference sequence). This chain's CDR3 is CSARDSNANEKLFF. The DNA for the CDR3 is TGCAGTGCTAGAGATTCGAACGCTAATGAAAAACTGTTTTTT.

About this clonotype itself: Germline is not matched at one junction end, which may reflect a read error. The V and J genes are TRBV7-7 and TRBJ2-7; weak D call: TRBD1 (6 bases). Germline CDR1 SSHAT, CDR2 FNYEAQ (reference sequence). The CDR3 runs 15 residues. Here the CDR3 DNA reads TGTGCTAGCAGCCCAAGCCCGGGACAAGGATACGAGCGGTACTTC. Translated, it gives CASSPSPGQGYERYF.

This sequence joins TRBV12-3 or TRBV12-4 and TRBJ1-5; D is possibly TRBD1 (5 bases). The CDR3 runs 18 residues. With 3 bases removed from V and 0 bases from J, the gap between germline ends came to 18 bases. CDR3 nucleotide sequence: TGTGCCAGCAGTTTTTATTCCGGGACGATATATAGCAATCAGCCCCAGCATTTT. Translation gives CASSFYSGTIYSNQPQHF.

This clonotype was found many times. This CDR3 is CASSQGGGGTVTQYF. CDR3 sequence (DNA): TGCGCCAGCAGCCAAGGGGGGGGAGGGACGGTGACCCAGTACTTC. This chain uses TRBV4-3 with TRBJ2-5; 7 bases align to TRBD2. Trimming cost V 1 base and J 7 bases; bases outside gene matches: 9. Per the germline V gene, CDR1 is LGHNA and CDR2 is YSLEER. This CDR3 is built from 15 residues.

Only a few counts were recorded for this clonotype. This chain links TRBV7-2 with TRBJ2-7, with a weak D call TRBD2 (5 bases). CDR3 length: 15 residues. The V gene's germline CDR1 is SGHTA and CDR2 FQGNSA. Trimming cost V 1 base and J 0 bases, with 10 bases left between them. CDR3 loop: CASSLGGDYSYEQYF. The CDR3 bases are TGTGCCAGCAGCTTAGGAGGTGACTACTCCTACGAGCAGTACTTC.

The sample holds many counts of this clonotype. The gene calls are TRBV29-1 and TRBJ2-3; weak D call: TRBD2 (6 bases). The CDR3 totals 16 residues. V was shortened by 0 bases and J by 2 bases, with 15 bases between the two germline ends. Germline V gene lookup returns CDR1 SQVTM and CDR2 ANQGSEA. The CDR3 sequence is CSVEERAGPLTDTQYF. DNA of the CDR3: TGCAGCGTTGAAGAACGGGCGGGACCCCTCACAGATACGCAGTATTTT.

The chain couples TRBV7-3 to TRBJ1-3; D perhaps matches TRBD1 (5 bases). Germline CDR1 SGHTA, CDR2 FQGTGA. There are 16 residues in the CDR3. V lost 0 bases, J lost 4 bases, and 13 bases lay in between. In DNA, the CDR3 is TGTGCCAGCAGCTTAACGGGATCAGGGCCAGGAAACACCATATATTTT. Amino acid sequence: CASSLTGSGPGNTIYF. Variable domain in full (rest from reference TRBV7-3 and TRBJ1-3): GAGVSQTPSNKVTEKGKYVELRCDPISGHTALYWYRQSLGQGPEFLIYFQGTGAADDSGLPNDRFFAVRPEGSVSTLKIQRTERGDSAVYLCASSLTGSGPGNTIYFGEGSWLTVV.

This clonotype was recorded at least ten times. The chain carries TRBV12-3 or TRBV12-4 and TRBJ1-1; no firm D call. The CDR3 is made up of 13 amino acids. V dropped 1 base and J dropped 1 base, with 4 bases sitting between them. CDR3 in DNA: TGTGCCAGCAGTTTAGAACAGAACACTGAAGCTTTCTTT. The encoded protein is CASSLEQNTEAFF.

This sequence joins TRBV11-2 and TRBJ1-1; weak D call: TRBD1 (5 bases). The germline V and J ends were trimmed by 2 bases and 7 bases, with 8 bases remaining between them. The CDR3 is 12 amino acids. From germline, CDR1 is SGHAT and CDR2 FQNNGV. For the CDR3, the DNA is TGTGCCAGCAGCTTATGGGGGAATGAAGCTTTCTTT. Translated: CASSLWGNEAFF.

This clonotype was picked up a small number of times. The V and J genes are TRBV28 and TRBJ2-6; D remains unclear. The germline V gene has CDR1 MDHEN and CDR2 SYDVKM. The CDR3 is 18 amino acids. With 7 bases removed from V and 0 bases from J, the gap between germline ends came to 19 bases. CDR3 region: CASTLGGTAGSGANVLTF. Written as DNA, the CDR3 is TGTGCCAGCACCCTAGGTGGAACAGCAGGCTCTGGGGCCAACGTCCTGACTTTC.

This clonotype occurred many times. Here the CDR3 reads CSARKAGGPHTQYF. CDR3 bases: TGCAGTGCTAGGAAAGCGGGAGGGCCACATACGCAGTATTTT. The V gene is TRBV20-1, the J gene TRBJ2-3, with 10 bases identical to TRBD2. Trimming at V came to 3 bases and at J to 7 bases, leaving 7 bases not matched to a gene. Germline V gene data show CDR1 as DFQATT and CDR2 as SNEGSKA (reference sequence). This CDR3 spans 14 amino acids.

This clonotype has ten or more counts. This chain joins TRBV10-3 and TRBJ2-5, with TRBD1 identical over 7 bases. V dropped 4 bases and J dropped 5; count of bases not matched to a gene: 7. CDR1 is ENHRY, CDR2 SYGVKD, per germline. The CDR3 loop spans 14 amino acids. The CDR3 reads CAISARTGWETQYF. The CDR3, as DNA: TGTGCCATCAGTGCTCGGACAGGATGGGAGACCCAGTACTTC.